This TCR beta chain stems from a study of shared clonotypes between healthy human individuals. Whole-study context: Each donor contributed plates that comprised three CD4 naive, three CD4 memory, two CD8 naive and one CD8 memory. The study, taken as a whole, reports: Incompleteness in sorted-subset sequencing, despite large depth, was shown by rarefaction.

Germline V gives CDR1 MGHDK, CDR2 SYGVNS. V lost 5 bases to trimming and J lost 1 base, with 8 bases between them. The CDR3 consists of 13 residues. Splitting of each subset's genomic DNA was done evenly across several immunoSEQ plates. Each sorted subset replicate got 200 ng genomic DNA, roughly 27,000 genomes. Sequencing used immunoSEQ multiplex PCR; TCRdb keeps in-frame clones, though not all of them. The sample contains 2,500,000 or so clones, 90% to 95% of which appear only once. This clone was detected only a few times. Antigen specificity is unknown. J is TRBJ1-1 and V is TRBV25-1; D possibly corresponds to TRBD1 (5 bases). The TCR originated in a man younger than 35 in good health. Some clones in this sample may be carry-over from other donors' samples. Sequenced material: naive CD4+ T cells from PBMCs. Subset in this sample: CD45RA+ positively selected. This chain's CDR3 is CASSSTGNTEAFF. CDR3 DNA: TGTGCCAGCAGTTCTACAGGGAACACTGAAGCTTTCTTT. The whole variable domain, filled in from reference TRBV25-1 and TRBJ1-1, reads EADIYQTPRYLVIGTGKKITLECSQTMGHDKMYWYQQDPGMELHLIHYSYGVNSTEKGDLSSESTVSRIRTEHFPLTLESARPSHTSQYLCASSSTGNTEAFFGQGTRLTVV.